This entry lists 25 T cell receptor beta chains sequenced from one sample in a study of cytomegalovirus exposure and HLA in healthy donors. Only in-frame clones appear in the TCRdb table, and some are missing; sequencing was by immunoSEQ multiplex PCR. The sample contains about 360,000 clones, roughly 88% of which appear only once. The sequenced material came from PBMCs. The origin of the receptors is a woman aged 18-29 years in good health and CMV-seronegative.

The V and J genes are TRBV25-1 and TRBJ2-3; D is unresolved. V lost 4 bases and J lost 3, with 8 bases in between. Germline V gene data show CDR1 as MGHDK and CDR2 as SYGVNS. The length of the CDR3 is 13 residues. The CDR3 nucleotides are TGTGCCAGCAGTGGCCTAGAAACAGATACGCAGTATTTT. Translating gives CASSGLETDTQYF.

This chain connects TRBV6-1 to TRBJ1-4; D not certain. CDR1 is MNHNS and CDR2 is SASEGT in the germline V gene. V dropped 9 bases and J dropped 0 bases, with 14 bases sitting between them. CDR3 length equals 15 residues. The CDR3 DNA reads TGTGCCAGTATTAAAAACGGTGCAACTAATGAAAAACTGTTTTTT. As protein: CASIKNGATNEKLFF.

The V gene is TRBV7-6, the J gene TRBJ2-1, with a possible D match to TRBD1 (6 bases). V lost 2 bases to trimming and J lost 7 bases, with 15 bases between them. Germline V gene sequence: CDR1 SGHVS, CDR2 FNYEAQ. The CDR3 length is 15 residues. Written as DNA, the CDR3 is TGTGCCAGCAGCTTAAACGGGATGAGGGGGAATGAGCAGTTCTTC. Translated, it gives CASSLNGMRGNEQFF. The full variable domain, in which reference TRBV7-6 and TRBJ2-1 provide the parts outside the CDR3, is GAGVSQSPRYKVTKRGQDVALRCDPISGHVSLYWYRQALGQGPEFLTYFNYEAQQDKSGLPNDRFSAERPEGSISTLTIQRTEQRDSAMYRCASSLNGMRGNEQFFGPGTRLTVL.

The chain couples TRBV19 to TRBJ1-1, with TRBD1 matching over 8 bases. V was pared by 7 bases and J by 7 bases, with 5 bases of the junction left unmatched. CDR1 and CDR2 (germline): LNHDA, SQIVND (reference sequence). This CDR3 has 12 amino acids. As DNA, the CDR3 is TGTGCCAGTATAGCAGGGGGCGATGAAGCTTTCTTT. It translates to CASIAGGDEAFF. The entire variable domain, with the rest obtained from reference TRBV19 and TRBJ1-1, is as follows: DGGITQSPKYLFRKEGQNVTLSCEQNLNHDAMYWYRQDPGQGLRLIYYSQIVNDFQKGDIAEGYSVSREKKESFPLTVTSAQKNPTAFYLCASIAGGDEAFFGQGTRLTVV.

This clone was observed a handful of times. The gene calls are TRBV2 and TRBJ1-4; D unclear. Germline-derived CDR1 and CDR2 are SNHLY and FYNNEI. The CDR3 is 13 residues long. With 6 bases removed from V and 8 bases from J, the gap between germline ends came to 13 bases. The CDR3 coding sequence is TGTGCCAGCAGCTTCTGGAGGGCGGAAAAACTGTTTTTT. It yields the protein CASSFWRAEKLFF.

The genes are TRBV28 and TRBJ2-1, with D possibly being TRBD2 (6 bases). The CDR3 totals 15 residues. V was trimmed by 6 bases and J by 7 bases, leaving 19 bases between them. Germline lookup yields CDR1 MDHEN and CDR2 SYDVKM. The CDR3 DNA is TGTGCCAGCAGCCTACTAGCTATCCGAGGGAATGAGCAGTTCTTC. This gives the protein CASSLLAIRGNEQFF.

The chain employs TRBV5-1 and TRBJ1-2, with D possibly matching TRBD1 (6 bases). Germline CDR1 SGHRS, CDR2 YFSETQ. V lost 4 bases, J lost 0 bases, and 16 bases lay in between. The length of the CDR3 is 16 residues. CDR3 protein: CASSQSRGSSNYGYTF. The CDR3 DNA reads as TGCGCCAGCAGCCAGTCCAGGGGTAGCTCTAACTATGGCTACACCTTC.

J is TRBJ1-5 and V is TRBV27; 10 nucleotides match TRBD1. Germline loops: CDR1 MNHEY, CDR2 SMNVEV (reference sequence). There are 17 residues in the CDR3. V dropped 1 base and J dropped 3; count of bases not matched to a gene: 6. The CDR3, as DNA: TGTGCCAGCAGTTTATTGTTCGGGACAGGGGACAATCAGCCCCAGCATTTT. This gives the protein CASSLLFGTGDNQPQHF.

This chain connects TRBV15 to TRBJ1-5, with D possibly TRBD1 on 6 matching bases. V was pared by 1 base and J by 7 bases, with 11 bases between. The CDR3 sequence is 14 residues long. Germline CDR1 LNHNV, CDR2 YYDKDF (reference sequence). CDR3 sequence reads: CATSRGGGLQPQHF. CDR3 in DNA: TGTGCCACCAGCAGAGGGGGGGGGCTGCAGCCCCAGCATTTT.

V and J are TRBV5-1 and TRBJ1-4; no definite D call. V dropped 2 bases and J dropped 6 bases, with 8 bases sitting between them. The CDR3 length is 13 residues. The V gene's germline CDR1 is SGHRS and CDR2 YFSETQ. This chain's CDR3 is CASSLLPDEKLFF. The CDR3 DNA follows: TGCGCCAGCAGCTTATTGCCAGATGAAAAACTGTTTTTT.

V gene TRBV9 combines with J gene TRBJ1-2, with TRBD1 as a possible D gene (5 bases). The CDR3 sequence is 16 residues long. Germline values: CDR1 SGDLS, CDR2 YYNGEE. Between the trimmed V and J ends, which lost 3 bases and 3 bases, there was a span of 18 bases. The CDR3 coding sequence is TGTGCCAGCAGCGCAGGTAGCCAAGGGGATTACTATGGCTACACCTTC. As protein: CASSAGSQGDYYGYTF. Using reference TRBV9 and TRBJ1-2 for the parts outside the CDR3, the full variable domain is DSGVTQTPKHLITATGQRVTLRCSPRSGDLSVYWYQQSLDQGLQFLIQYYNGEERAKGNILERFSAQQFPDLHSELNLSSLELGDSALYFCASSAGSQGDYYGYTFGSGTRLTVV.

This CDR3 reads CASSFAYEQYF. CDR3 bases: TGTGCCAGCAGCTTCGCCTACGAGCAGTACTTC. The chain carries TRBV7-2 and TRBJ2-7; D call uncertain. V lost 3 bases and J lost 2, with 2 bases in between. The CDR3 contains 11 residues. The germline V gene has CDR1 SGHTA and CDR2 FQGNSA.

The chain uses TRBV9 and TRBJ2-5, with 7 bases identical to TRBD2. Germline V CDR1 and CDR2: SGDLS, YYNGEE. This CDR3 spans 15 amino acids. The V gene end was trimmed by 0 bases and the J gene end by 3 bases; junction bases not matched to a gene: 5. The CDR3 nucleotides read TGTGCCAGCAGCGTAGCTGGGGGACTAAAAGAGACCCAGTACTTC. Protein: CASSVAGGLKETQYF.

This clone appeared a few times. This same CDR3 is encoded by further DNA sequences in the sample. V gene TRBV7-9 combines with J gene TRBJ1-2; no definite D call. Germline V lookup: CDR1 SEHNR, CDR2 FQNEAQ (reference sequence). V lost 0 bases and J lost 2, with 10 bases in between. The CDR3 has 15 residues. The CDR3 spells CASSLALSGNYGYTF. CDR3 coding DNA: TGTGCCAGCAGCTTAGCGCTCTCGGGAAACTATGGCTACACCTTC.

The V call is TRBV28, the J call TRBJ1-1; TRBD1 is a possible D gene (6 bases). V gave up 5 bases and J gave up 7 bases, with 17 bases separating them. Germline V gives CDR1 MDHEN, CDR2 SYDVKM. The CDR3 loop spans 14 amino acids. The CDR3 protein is CASSRNREINEAFF. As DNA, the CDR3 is TGTGCCAGCAGTCGCAACAGGGAAATTAATGAAGCTTTCTTT. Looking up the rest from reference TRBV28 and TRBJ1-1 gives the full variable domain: DVKVTQSSRYLVKRTGEKVFLECVQDMDHENMFWYRQDPGLGLRLIYFSYDVKMKEKGDIPEGYSVSREKKERFSLILESASTNQTSMYLCASSRNREINEAFFGQGTRLTVV.

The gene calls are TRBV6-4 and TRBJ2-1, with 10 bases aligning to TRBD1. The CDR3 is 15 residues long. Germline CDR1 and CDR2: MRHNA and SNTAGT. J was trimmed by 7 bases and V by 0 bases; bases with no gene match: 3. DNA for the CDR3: TGTGCCAGCAGTGACTCGGGACAGGGGATGAATGAGCAGTTCTTC. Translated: CASSDSGQGMNEQFF.

The CDR3 DNA sequence: TGTGCCAGCAGTGAAGTTCCGACAGGGCCCCTCAAAGAGCAGTACTTC. Translation gives CASSEVPTGPLKEQYF. The V gene is TRBV6-1, the J gene TRBJ2-7, with 7 bases aligning to TRBD1. The CDR3 has 16 amino acids. Trimming removed 1 base from V and 7 bases from J; junction bases left unmatched: 13. CDR1 MNHNS and CDR2 SASEGT come from the germline V gene.

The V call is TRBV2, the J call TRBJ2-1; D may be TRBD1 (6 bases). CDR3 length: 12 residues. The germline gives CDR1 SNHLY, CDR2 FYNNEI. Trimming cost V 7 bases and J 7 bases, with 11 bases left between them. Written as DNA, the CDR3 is TGTGCCAGCAACGTAGGGGGAAATGAGCAGTTCTTC. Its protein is CASNVGGNEQFF.

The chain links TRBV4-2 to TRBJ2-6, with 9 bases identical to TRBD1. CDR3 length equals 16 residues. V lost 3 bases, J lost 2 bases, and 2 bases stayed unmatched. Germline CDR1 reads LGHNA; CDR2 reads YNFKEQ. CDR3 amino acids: CASSQGDRAGANVLTF. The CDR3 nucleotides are TGTGCCAGCAGCCAGGGGGACAGGGCTGGGGCCAACGTCCTGACTTTC.

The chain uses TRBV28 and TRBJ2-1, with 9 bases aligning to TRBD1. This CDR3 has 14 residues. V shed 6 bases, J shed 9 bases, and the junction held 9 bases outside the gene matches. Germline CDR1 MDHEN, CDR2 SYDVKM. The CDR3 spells CASRGTGKSVEQFF. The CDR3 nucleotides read TGTGCCAGCAGAGGGACAGGGAAATCGGTTGAGCAGTTCTTC.

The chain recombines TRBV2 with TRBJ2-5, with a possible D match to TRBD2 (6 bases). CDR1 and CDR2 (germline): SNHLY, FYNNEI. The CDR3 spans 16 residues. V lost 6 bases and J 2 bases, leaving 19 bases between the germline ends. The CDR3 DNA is TGTGCCAGCAGGGGGGGTTTGGGCAGCGCTCAAGAGACCCAGTACTTC. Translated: CASRGGLGSAQETQYF.

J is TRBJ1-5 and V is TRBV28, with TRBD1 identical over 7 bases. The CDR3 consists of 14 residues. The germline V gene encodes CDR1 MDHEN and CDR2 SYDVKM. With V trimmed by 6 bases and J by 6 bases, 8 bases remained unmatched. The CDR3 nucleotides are TGTGCCAGCAGCTTCGACAGGGAGGTTCAGCCCCAGCATTTT. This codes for CASSFDREVQPQHF.

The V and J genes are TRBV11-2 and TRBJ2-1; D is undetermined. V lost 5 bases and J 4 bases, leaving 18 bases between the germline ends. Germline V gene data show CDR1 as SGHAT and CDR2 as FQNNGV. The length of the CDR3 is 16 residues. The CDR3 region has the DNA TGTGCCAGCAGCCCCCCTTCGTCAGGCAGTTACAATGAGCAGTTCTTC. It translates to CASSPPSSGSYNEQFF.

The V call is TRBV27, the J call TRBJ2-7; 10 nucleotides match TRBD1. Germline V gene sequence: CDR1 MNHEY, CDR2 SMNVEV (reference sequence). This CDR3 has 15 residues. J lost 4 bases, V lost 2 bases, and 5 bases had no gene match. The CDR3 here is CASSLRTGGLYEQYF. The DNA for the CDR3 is TGTGCCAGCAGTTTACGGACAGGGGGGTTGTACGAGCAGTACTTC.

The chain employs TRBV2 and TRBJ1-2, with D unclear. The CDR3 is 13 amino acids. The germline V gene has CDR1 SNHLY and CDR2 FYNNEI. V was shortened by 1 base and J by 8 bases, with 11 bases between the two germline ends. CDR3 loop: CASSEGDGSGYTF. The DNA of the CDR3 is TGTGCCAGCAGTGAAGGTGACGGTAGCGGCTACACCTTC.